The sequence of this TCR beta chain was determined in a study of PD-L1 blockade in urothelial cancer. Using immunoSEQ multiplex PCR, the repertoire was profiled, and TCRdb retains in-frame clones only, with some absent. The data hold some 97,000 clones, with around 90% observed a single time. The CDR3 runs 13 residues. The germline CDR1 and CDR2 sequences are SEHNR and FQNEAQ (reference sequence). V dropped 4 bases and J dropped 8; count of bases not matched to a gene: 5. This receptor was obtained from a woman older than 75 with urothelial cancer. The sequencing here drew on PBMCs, taken around atezolizumab (anti-PD-L1) treatment. The V gene is TRBV7-9, the J gene TRBJ1-2; 9 bases map to TRBD1. The CDR3: CASSYRDRVGYTF. For the CDR3, the DNA is TGTGCCAGCAGCTACCGGGACAGGGTCGGCTACACCTTC.